The sequence of this T cell receptor beta chain was determined in a study of Graves' ophthalmopathy and Graves' hyperthyroidism. In this sample, this clonotype turned up many times. Hyperthyroidism patients were newly diagnosed, ill under 2 months, and aged 18 to 65 years. Trimming took 3 bases from V and 4 from J; bases not matched to a gene: 3. CDR3 length equals 13 residues. The germline gives CDR1 DFQATT, CDR2 SNEGSKA (reference sequence). Investigators amplified TCR beta CDR3 regions from RNA transcripts. Amplification began with first-round RT-PCR using HTBI primers, then second-round multiplex PCR was performed. TCRdb redid the calling of the multiplex PCR reads with MiXCR, one entry per CDR3 protein. The sample consists of hundreds of thousands of distinct CDR3 sequences, approximately 21% of them appearing once.

The chain couples TRBV20-1 to TRBJ1-2; 9 positions agree with TRBD1. The sequenced sample was peripheral blood. The clonotype comes from a woman younger than 30 with stable Graves' hyperthyroidism. Some clones in this sample may be carry-over from other donors' samples. The CDR3 coding sequence is TGCAGTGCTAGTGAGACAGGGGGCTATGGCTACACCTTC. This gives the protein CSASETGGYGYTF.